The 25 T cell receptor beta chains given below trace back to one sample, sequenced in a study of kidney transplant recipient with SARS-CoV-2 infection. TCRdb ran MiXCR on the reads and lists one entry per CDR3 protein. This sample yields fewer than 250,000 distinct CDR3 sequences, of which less than 35% are seen a single time; under 9.5% belongs to the top ten. The sample was a blood sample, taken at baseline and on roughly day 110 from a kidney transplant recipient. The receptors originated from a male patient in his thirties who had COVID-19 and was a kidney transplant recipient. Part of the T cell pool may stem from the graft donor.

This clonotype appeared a few times. The chain links TRBV7-2 to TRBJ2-1, with D hard to call. The germline V and J ends were trimmed by 5 bases and 5 bases, with 10 bases remaining between them. Germline loops: CDR1 SGHTA, CDR2 FQGNSA. This CDR3 has 13 amino acids. CDR3 in amino acids: CASSPPTHNEQFF. In DNA form, the CDR3 reads TGTGCCAGCAGCCCCCCGACCCACAATGAGCAGTTCTTC. Variable domain in full (rest from reference TRBV7-2 and TRBJ2-1): GAGVSQSPSNKVTEKGKDVELRCDPISGHTALYWYRQSLGQGLEFLIYFQGNSAPDKSGLPSDRFSAERTGGSVSTLTIQRTQQEDSAVYLCASSPPTHNEQFFGPGTRLTVL.

This clonotype appeared a few times. The V and J genes are TRBV9 and TRBJ2-3; TRBD2 agrees at 9 bases. Germline V CDR1 and CDR2: SGDLS, YYNGEE. J was trimmed by 1 base and V by 4 bases; bases with no gene match: 4. The CDR3 is made up of 15 amino acids. CDR3 amino acids: CASSPRTSGTDTQYF. DNA of the CDR3: TGTGCCAGCAGCCCCCGGACTAGCGGCACAGATACGCAGTATTTT. Combining the CDR3 with reference TRBV9 and TRBJ2-3 gives the whole variable domain DSGVTQTPKHLITATGQRVTLRCSPRSGDLSVYWYQQSLDQGLQFLIQYYNGEERAKGNILERFSAQQFPDLHSELNLSSLELGDSALYFCASSPRTSGTDTQYFGPGTRLTVL.

This clonotype was seen ten or more times. This chain links TRBV15 with TRBJ1-2; no clear D gene. V lost 4 bases and J lost 4, with 22 bases in between. Germline-derived CDR1 and CDR2 are LNHNV and YYDKDF (reference sequence). CDR3 length equals 17 residues. The chain's CDR3 is CATSMTIRCGKTYGYTF. The CDR3 DNA reads as TGTGCCACCAGCATGACGATAAGGTGTGGAAAGACCTATGGCTACACCTTC. The whole variable domain, remainder taken from reference TRBV15 and TRBJ1-2, is DAMVIQNPRYQVTQFGKPVTLSCSQTLNHNVMYWYQQKSSQAPKLLFHYYDKDFNNEADTPDNFQSRRPNTSFCFLDIRSPGLGDTAMYLCATSMTIRCGKTYGYTFGSGTRLTVV.

This clonotype was detected many times. The germline gene is not matched at one end of the junction; a read error may be the cause. This chain uses TRBV19 with TRBJ1-3; D not resolved. This CDR3 is built from 15 residues. CDR1 LNHDA and CDR2 SQIVND come from the germline V gene (reference sequence). The CDR3: CASRIREGTGNTIYF. For the CDR3, the DNA is TGTGCCAGTCGTATTCGGGAGGGAACTGGAAACACCATATATTTT.

This clonotype was seen repeatedly, ten times or more. This rearrangement joins TRBV9 to TRBJ2-2; D is undetermined. Germline V gene sequence: CDR1 SGDLS, CDR2 YYNGEE. Trimming took 1 base from V and 4 from J, leaving 8 bases between them. This CDR3 has 14 amino acids. In DNA, the CDR3 is TGTGCCAGCAGCGTATTAGGGTCCACCGGGGAGCTGTTTTTT. Its protein product is CASSVLGSTGELFF.

This clonotype was counted many times. The chain combines TRBV6-4 with TRBJ1-1; D gene uncertain. Trimming removed 4 bases from V and 5 bases from J, with 11 bases in between. Germline assignment: CDR1 MRHNA and CDR2 SNTAGT. There are 13 residues in the CDR3. CDR3 amino acids: CASSAQLWTEAFF. CDR3 DNA: TGTGCCAGCAGTGCACAGTTATGGACTGAAGCTTTCTTT.

A remark on this clonotype: A much more abundant neighbour one base away suggests this may be a read error. The DNA is omitted, as the CDR3 cannot be located on it reliably, and the CDR3 follows TCRdb's listing. This chain uses TRBV7-5 with TRBJ1-2. TRBV7-5 is described as a pseudogene. The CDR3 extends over 19 residues, inclusive of both ends. This CDR3 is CISVPEGADEVGKAYGYTF.

A remark on this clonotype: This may stem from a read error, because a much larger clone lies one nucleotide away. V is TRBV19 and J is TRBJ1-6; D gene unclear. This CDR3 spans 13 amino acids. Trimming shortened V by 9 bases and J by 8 bases, and 14 bases separated the two germline ends. The germline V gene encodes CDR1 LNHDA and CDR2 SQIVND (reference sequence). This CDR3 reads CASSRSADSPLHF. CDR3 coding DNA: TGTGCCAGCAGCCGGTCGGCTGATTCACCCCTCCACTTT.

Comment on this clonotype: A much larger clonotype is one base distant, so this may be a read error. This chain uses TRBV6-6 with TRBJ1-2; D is undetermined. The CDR3 has 17 amino acids. In germline, CDR1 is MNHNY, CDR2 SVGAGI (reference sequence). Trimming cost V 5 bases and J 4 bases, with 23 bases left between them. As DNA, the CDR3 is TGTGCCAGCAGTACCAAATCAGGTGGGAGAAAGACCTATGGCTACACCTTC. Its protein product is CASSTKSGGRKTYGYTF.

This clonotype was recorded at least ten times. The CDR3 loop reads CATSDSSGRLNEQFF. CDR3 sequence (DNA): TGTGCCACCAGTGATTCATCCGGGCGCCTCAATGAGCAGTTCTTC. The chain links TRBV24-1 to TRBJ2-1; D is ambiguous. V lost 2 bases and J lost 6, with 13 bases in between. This CDR3 is 15 amino acids long. The V gene's germline CDR1 is KGHDR and CDR2 SFDVKD.

This clonotype came up many times. The chain recombines TRBV27 with TRBJ2-4; 8 bases align to TRBD2. The CDR3 is 14 residues long. Germline loops: CDR1 MNHEY, CDR2 SMNVEV (reference sequence). Trimming took 5 bases from V and 6 from J; bases not matched to a gene: 6. The CDR3: CASSQTSVGNIQYF. The CDR3 DNA sequence: TGTGCCAGCAGTCAGACTAGCGTCGGAAACATTCAGTACTTC.

On this clonotype: This may be a read error, as it is one base from a much larger clone. The chain is built from TRBV5-5 and TRBJ2-4; D might be TRBD1 (6 bases). The closer fit of TRBJ2-7 to the DNA end suggests the J call may be wrong. The CDR3 contains 15 residues. Germline values: CDR1 SGHKS, CDR2 YYEKEE (reference sequence). CDR3 loop: CACSRGQQTSYEQYF. CDR3 nucleotides: TGTGCCTGCAGCAGAGGACAGCAAACATCCTACGAGCAGTACTTC.

As for this clonotype: A much larger clonotype is one base distant, so this may be a read error. The V call is TRBV18, the J call TRBJ2-7; D is possibly TRBD1 (6 bases). Trimming left V 3 bases short and J 7 bases short, with 13 bases between. The CDR3 is 13 residues long. The germline V gene has CDR1 KGHSH and CDR2 LQKENI. For the CDR3, the DNA is TGTGCCAGCTCACCCGACCCCACAGGGGAGCAGTACTTC. Translation: CASSPDPTGEQYF.

In the case of this clonotype: A much larger clone differs from this one at a single base, so this may be a read error. The V call is TRBV10-3, the J call TRBJ1-6; D might be TRBD1 (5 bases). The CDR3 runs 13 residues. Germline assignment: CDR1 ENHRY and CDR2 SYGVKD. Written as DNA, the CDR3 is TGTGCCATCAGGTCGGACACCTATTCACTCCTCCACTTT. This gives the protein CAIRSDTYSLLHF.

Points on this clonotype: A read error may explain this, as a much larger clone is one base away. This chain links TRBV3-1 with TRBJ1-2, with D possibly being TRBD1 (6 bases). Germline V gene sequence: CDR1 LGHDT, CDR2 YNNKEL (reference sequence). CDR3 length: 14 amino acids. CDR3 coding DNA: TGTGCCAGCGGCCAAGAGGGGGTTCGTTATGGCTACACCTTC. Its translation is CASGQEGVRYGYTF. Using reference TRBV3-1 and TRBJ1-2 for the parts outside the CDR3, the full variable domain is DTAVSQTPKYLVTQMGNDKSIKCEQNLGHDTMYWYKQDSKKFLKIMFSYNNKELIINETVPNRFSPKSPDKAHLNLHINSLELGDSAVYFCASGQEGVRYGYTFGSGTRLTVV.

This clonotype was seen repeatedly, ten times or more. This chain uses TRBV28 with TRBJ2-7; D could derive from TRBD1 or TRBD2 (5 bases each). The CDR3 is 15 residues long. V lost 6 bases, J lost 0 bases, and 15 bases lay in between. The germline V gene encodes CDR1 MDHEN and CDR2 SYDVKM. As DNA, the CDR3 is TGTGCCAGCAGAACCGGGACGGCGAGCTCCTACGAGCAGTACTTC. As protein: CASRTGTASSYEQYF.

Turning to this clonotype: A much larger clone lies a single base off, so this may be a read error. The rearrangement uses TRBV29-1 and TRBJ1-1; no definite D call. Germline V gives CDR1 SQVTM, CDR2 ANQGSEA. CDR3 size: 9 residues. This CDR3 reads CSVDSEVFF. CDR3 nucleotides: TGCAGCGTTGATTCGGAAGTTTTCTTT.

This clonotype was counted at least ten times. V gene TRBV16 combines with J gene TRBJ1-2, with D unclear. The ends were cut back, 5 bases at V and 4 bases at J, with 23 bases in the middle. CDR3 length: 17 residues. Germline V gene lookup returns CDR1 KGHSY and CDR2 FQNENV. CDR3 sequence (DNA): TGTGCCAGCAGCATCAATTGGGTCGTTAGAAAGACCTATGGCTACACCTTC. As protein: CASSINWVVRKTYGYTF.

A remark on this clonotype: One base away lies a much larger clone, so this may be a sequencing read error. The rearrangement uses TRBV10-3 and TRBJ2-7; D is possibly TRBD1 (6 bases). Deletions cut 2 bases from V and 0 bases from J, with 17 bases between. CDR1 and CDR2 (germline): ENHRY, SYGVKD. This CDR3 spans 17 amino acids. In DNA form, the CDR3 reads TGTGCCATCAGTGAGCGGACAGACCTAATCGACTCCTACGAGCAGTACTTC. This sequence encodes CAISERTDLIDSYEQYF.

As concerns this clonotype: A much larger clone differs by one base, so this may be a read error. This chain uses TRBV10-3 with TRBJ2-7; weak D call: TRBD2 (6 bases). The CDR3 covers 13 residues. Trimming pared 6 bases from V and 11 bases from J, leaving 20 bases between. Germline CDR1 reads ENHRY; CDR2 reads SYGVKD. CDR3 amino acids: CAIRASSRDLEYF. The CDR3 bases are TGTGCCATCAGGGCGAGTTCCCGGGACTTGGAGTACTTC.

This clonotype was counted once. This clone may be a read error of a much larger clone one base away. The conserved phenylalanine or tryptophan normally closing the CDR3 is absent here, so this likely arose from a read error. This sequence joins TRBV19 and TRBJ1-2; D is possibly TRBD1 (5 bases). The germline V gene encodes CDR1 LNHDA and CDR2 SQIVND (reference sequence). V gave up 5 bases and J gave up 2 bases, with 12 bases separating them. The CDR3 runs to 14 residues. The chain's CDR3 is CASSGDGRNYGYTL. As DNA, the CDR3 is TGTGCCAGTAGTGGGGACGGGAGGAACTATGGCTACACCCTC.

Worth noting for this clonotype: Since a much larger clone is just one base distant, this may be a read error. This rearrangement joins TRBV4-3 to TRBJ2-4, with 9 nucleotides matching TRBD1. Judging by the DNA end, TRBJ2-7 fits better; the J call may be wrong. The CDR3 extends over 14 amino acids. CDR1 and CDR2 (germline): LGHNA, YSLEER. CDR3 loop: CASSRWDRAYEQYF. CDR3 nucleotides: TGCGCCAGCAGCCGGTGGGACAGGGCCTACGAGCAGTACTTC.

This clonotype was observed many times. The chain links TRBV18 to TRBJ1-1, with 7 bases fitting TRBD1. Unmatched junction bases numbered 11, after V lost 6 bases and J lost 7 bases. CDR3 length equals 14 residues. Germline V gene sequence: CDR1 KGHSH, CDR2 LQKENI. CDR3 bases: TGTGCCAGCTCTCCAAACCGGGACAGTGGTGAAGCTTTCTTT. Its translation: CASSPNRDSGEAFF.

This clonotype came up many times. V and J are TRBV2 and TRBJ2-1; 15 bases agree with TRBD2. CDR3 length: 16 amino acids. Germline assignment: CDR1 SNHLY and CDR2 FYNNEI. V shed 6 bases and J 7 bases; nucleotides not matched to a gene: 7. In DNA form, the CDR3 reads TGTGCCAGCAGGGATTGGGGACTAGCGGGAGGAAATGAGCAGTTCTTC. Its protein is CASRDWGLAGGNEQFF.

This clonotype was recorded many times. The V and J genes are TRBV7-4 and TRBJ1-1, with 9 bases aligning to TRBD1. The CDR3 extends over 17 amino acids. From germline, CDR1 is SGHVT and CDR2 SQSDAQ. Losses at the gene ends were 5 bases for V and 0 bases for J; bases not matched to a gene: 10. Here the CDR3 DNA reads TGTGCCAGCAGCCCCCGACAGGGGGGTCTCATGAACACTGAAGCTTTCTTT. Amino acid sequence: CASSPRQGGLMNTEAFF. The full variable domain, with the rest looked up from reference TRBV7-4 and TRBJ1-1, is GAGVSQSPRYKVAKRGRDVALRCDSISGHVTLYWYRQTLGQGSEVLTYSQSDAQRDKSGRPSGRFSAERPERSVSTLKIQRTEQGDSAVYLCASSPRQGGLMNTEAFFGQGTRLTVV.